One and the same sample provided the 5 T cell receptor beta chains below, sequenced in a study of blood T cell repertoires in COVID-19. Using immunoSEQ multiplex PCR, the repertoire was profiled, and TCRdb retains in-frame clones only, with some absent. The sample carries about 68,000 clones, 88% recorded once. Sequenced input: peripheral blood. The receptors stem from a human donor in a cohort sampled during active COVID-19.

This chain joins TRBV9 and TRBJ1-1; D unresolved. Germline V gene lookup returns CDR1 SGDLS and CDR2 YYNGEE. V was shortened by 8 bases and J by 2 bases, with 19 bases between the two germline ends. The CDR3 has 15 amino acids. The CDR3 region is CASNPQVFLNTEAFF. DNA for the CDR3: TGTGCCAGTAACCCGCAGGTTTTCCTCAACACTGAAGCTTTCTTT.

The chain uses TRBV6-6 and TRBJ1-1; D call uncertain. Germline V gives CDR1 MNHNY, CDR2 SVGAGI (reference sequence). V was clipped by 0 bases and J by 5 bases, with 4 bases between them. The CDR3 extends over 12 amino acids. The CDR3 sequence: CASSYSRTEAFF. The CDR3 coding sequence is TGTGCCAGCAGTTACTCACGGACTGAAGCTTTCTTT.

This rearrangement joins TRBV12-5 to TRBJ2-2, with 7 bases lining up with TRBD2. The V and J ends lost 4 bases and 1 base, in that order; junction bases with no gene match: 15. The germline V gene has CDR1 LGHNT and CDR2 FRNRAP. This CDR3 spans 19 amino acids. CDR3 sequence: CASGSTPTASGRNTGELFF. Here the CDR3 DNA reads TGTGCTAGTGGTTCTACGCCAACCGCTAGCGGCAGGAACACCGGGGAGCTGTTTTTT.

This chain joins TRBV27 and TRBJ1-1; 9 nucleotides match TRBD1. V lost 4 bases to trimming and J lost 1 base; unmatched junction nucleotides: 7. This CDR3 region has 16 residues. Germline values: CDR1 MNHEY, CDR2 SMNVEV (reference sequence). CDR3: CASSSDRGDSNTEAFF. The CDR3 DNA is TGTGCCAGCAGTTCTGACAGGGGGGATTCGAACACTGAAGCTTTCTTT.

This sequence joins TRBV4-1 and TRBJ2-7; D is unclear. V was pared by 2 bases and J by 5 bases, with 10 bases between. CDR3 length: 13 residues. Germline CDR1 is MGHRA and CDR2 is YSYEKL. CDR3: CASSQPSRDEQYF. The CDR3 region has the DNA TGCGCCAGCAGCCAACCTTCCCGGGACGAGCAGTACTTC.